Shown below are 2 T cell receptor beta chains from a single sample sequenced in a study of T cells in Graves' hyperthyroidism and ophthalmopathy. RNA transcripts were the template for amplifying TCR beta CDR3 regions. During a first-round RT-PCR of the TCR CDR3, the HTBI primer set was used. TCRdb reanalysed the multiplex PCR reads using MiXCR and keeps one entry per CDR3 protein. The table includes about 640,000 distinct CDR3 sequences, less than 25% detected once. The sequenced sample consisted of blood. These TCRs come from a young man with Graves' ophthalmopathy.

This clonotype was picked up many times. The chain uses TRBV11-2 and TRBJ2-7, with 12 positions matching TRBD2. V trimming: 5 bases; J trimming: 0 bases; junction bases outside the gene matches: 2. The germline V gene has CDR1 SGHAT and CDR2 FQNNGV. This CDR3 has 15 residues. This CDR3 reads CASSALAGGSYEQYF. The CDR3 DNA reads TGTGCCAGCAGCGCACTAGCGGGAGGCTCCTACGAGCAGTACTTC.

The chain employs TRBV12-3 or TRBV12-4 and TRBJ1-4; 9 nucleotides agree with TRBD1. The CDR3 sequence is 16 residues long. J gave up 7 bases and V 3 bases, and 9 bases lay outside the gene matches. CDR3 amino acids: CASSFGPGQGSEKLFF. CDR3 coding DNA: TGTGCCAGCAGTTTCGGGCCGGGACAGGGAAGTGAAAAACTGTTTTTT.